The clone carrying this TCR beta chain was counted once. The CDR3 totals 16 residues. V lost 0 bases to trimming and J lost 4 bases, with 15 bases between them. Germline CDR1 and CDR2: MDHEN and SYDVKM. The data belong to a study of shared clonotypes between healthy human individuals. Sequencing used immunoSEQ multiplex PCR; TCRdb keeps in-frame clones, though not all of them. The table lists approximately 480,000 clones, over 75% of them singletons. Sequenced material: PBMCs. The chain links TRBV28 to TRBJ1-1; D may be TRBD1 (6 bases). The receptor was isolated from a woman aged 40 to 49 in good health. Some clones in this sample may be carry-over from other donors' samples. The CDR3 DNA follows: TGTGCCAGCAGTTTATGGGGCGGACAGTCGGTCACTGAAGCTTTCTTT. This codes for CASSLWGGQSVTEAFF.